This passage covers 29 T cell receptor beta chains from one sample sequenced in a study of CD8+ T cells in alopecia areata. Treatment: oral pan-JAK inhibitor, 5-10 mg twice daily. cDNA serving as the sequencing template came from extracted, reverse transcribed RNA. Some clones are missing from TCRdb's copy, which holds only in-frame ones; the method was immunoSEQ multiplex PCR. The table lists more than 150,000 clones, 50% to 60% of them singletons. The specimen comprised CD4+ T cells sorted from blood, sampled at week 4, from a patient treated with tofacitinib. The receptors stem from a human donor with alopecia areata.

The table lists this clone with a few counts. The J gene is TRBJ2-1, the V gene TRBV7-2; no firm D call. Per germline, CDR1 SGHTA and CDR2 FQGNSA. V lost 0 bases and J lost 3, with 0 bases in between. The CDR3 length is 12 residues. The CDR3 nucleotides read TGTGCCAGCAGCTTAGCCTACAATGAGCAGTTCTTC. It is translated as CASSLAYNEQFF.

This clone was observed a single time. V gene TRBV9 combines with J gene TRBJ1-2, with 9 positions matching TRBD1. This CDR3 region has 16 residues. From germline, CDR1 is SGDLS and CDR2 YYNGEE. Germline trimming cut 2 bases from V and 5 bases from J; bases unmatched to any gene: 10. The CDR3 DNA reads TGTGCCAGCAGCGTCATGCCGGGACAGGGAGGGTATGGCTACACCTTC. Protein product: CASSVMPGQGGYGYTF.

The chain carries TRBV29-1 and TRBJ1-1; D uncertain. The CDR3 contains 15 residues. Germline V CDR1 and CDR2: SQVTM, ANQGSEA. Trimming took off 6 bases at V and 5 bases at J, with 22 bases between the two ends. The CDR3 is CSVAPRLAVITEAFF. The CDR3 nucleotides are TGCAGCGTGGCCCCTCGGTTGGCGGTGATAACTGAAGCTTTCTTT.

This clone showed up just once. The V and J genes are TRBV4-2 and TRBJ1-2; 10 positions match TRBD1. Trimming removed 0 bases from V and 0 bases from J; junction bases left unmatched: 4. The germline gives CDR1 LGHNA, CDR2 YNFKEQ. CDR3 size: 17 residues. CDR3: CASSQERGQGTNYGYTF. The CDR3 coding sequence is TGTGCCAGCAGCCAAGAGCGGGGACAGGGGACTAACTATGGCTACACCTTC.

This rearrangement joins TRBV30 to TRBJ1-2; unclear D gene. CDR1 and CDR2 from the germline V gene are GTSNPN and SVGIG (reference sequence). The V end lost 2 bases, the J end lost 4 bases, and 20 bases lay between the germline ends. This CDR3 is built from 16 residues. The CDR3 spells CAWSPLKIGSSYGYTF. In DNA form, the CDR3 reads TGTGCCTGGAGTCCTCTCAAGATAGGGAGCAGCTATGGCTACACCTTC. The complete variable domain, with remaining parts taken from reference TRBV30 and TRBJ1-2, reads SQTIHQWPATLVQPVGSPLSLECTVEGTSNPNLYWYRQAAGRGLQLLFYSVGIGQISSEVPQNLSASRPQDRQFILSSKKLLLSDSGFYLCAWSPLKIGSSYGYTFGSGTRLTVV.

V is TRBV4-3 and J is TRBJ2-2; unclear D gene. CDR3 length: 14 residues. V was shortened by 5 bases and J by 6 bases, with 13 bases between the two germline ends. Germline loops: CDR1 LGHNA, CDR2 YSLEER. As DNA, the CDR3 is TGCGCCAGCAGCGGCCGGGCCCTCTCCGGGGAGCTGTTTTTT. Encoded protein: CASSGRALSGELFF.

The rearrangement joins TRBV18 to TRBJ2-5; D not resolved. Germline V CDR1 and CDR2: KGHSH, LQKENI. This CDR3 spans 14 amino acids. Trimming pared 6 bases from V and 5 bases from J, leaving 16 bases between. The chain's CDR3 is CASSPKVAPETQYF. The CDR3 DNA sequence: TGTGCCAGCTCCCCGAAAGTAGCCCCGGAGACCCAGTACTTC.

The V and J genes are TRBV30 and TRBJ2-5; no definite D call. Germline V gene data show CDR1 as GTSNPN and CDR2 as SVGIG (reference sequence). Trimming removed 1 base from V and 7 bases from J, with 7 bases in between. There are 11 residues in the CDR3. Written as DNA, the CDR3 is TGTGCCTGGAGTGGATCCTGGACCCAGTACTTC. Protein sequence: CAWSGSWTQYF.

This clone has just a few counts. This chain connects TRBV6-1 to TRBJ1-1; D not resolved. The CDR3 sequence is 10 residues long. Trimming removed 4 bases from V and 6 bases from J, with 3 bases in between. Germline-derived CDR1 and CDR2 are MNHNS and SASEGT. CDR3 bases: TGTGCCAGCAGTGGGTCTGAAGCTTTCTTT. It translates to CASSGSEAFF.

V and J are TRBV27 and TRBJ2-5, with D maybe TRBD2 (6 bases). The CDR3 has 18 amino acids. CDR1 is MNHEY, CDR2 SMNVEV, per germline (reference sequence). Trimming cost V 4 bases and J 1 base, with 22 bases left between them. Here the CDR3 DNA reads TGTGCCAGCAGTTCCAATAGAAGGACCGGGACTTTCCAAGAGACCCAGTACTTC. Translation: CASSSNRRTGTFQETQYF.

Only a few counts were recorded for this clone. The rearrangement uses TRBV30 and TRBJ1-2; D gene ambiguous. This CDR3 is 14 amino acids long. CDR1 and CDR2 (germline): GTSNPN, SVGIG (reference sequence). The V end lost 4 bases, the J end lost 0 bases, and 12 bases lay between the germline ends. This CDR3 is CAWKEAGPNYGYTF. The CDR3 DNA is TGTGCCTGGAAGGAAGCAGGCCCTAACTATGGCTACACCTTC.

The chain links TRBV4-2 to TRBJ1-1; a possible D gene is TRBD1 (5 bases). The germline V and J ends were trimmed by 3 bases and 11 bases, with 19 bases remaining between them. The CDR3 sequence is 14 residues long. In germline, CDR1 is LGHNA, CDR2 YNFKEQ. The CDR3 region is CASSHVTLGDVAFF. CDR3 DNA sequence: TGTGCCAGCAGCCACGTTACGCTCGGGGACGTGGCTTTCTTT.

The gene calls are TRBV29-1 and TRBJ1-3, with TRBD1 as a possible D gene (5 bases). V lost 5 bases and J 8 bases, leaving 13 bases between the germline ends. This CDR3 is built from 12 residues. CDR1 and CDR2 from the germline V gene are SQVTM and ANQGSEA. The CDR3, as DNA: TGCAGCGTTCAACTACAGGTCCACACCATATATTTT. This translates into CSVQLQVHTIYF.

This clone was seen a few times. This rearrangement joins TRBV30 to TRBJ2-2, with D possibly matching TRBD1 (5 bases). Per the germline V gene, CDR1 is GTSNPN and CDR2 is SVGIG (reference sequence). This CDR3 comprises 14 residues. Trimming left V 0 bases short and J 6 bases short, with 11 bases between. The CDR3 coding sequence is TGTGCCTGGAGTGTGGGGCAGAGATCCGGGGAGCTGTTTTTT. Its translation is CAWSVGQRSGELFF.

This chain links TRBV5-1 with TRBJ2-4, with D possibly matching TRBD1 (5 bases). The germline V and J ends were trimmed by 0 bases and 8 bases, with 12 bases remaining between them. This CDR3 is built from 14 residues. Germline CDR1 reads SGHRS; CDR2 reads YFSETQ. The CDR3 loop reads CASSLEAGQDIQYF. DNA of the CDR3: TGCGCCAGCAGCTTGGAGGCAGGGCAGGACATTCAGTACTTC.

The chain joins TRBV19 to TRBJ1-2, with a tentative D call TRBD1 (6 bases). This CDR3 contains 13 residues. CDR1 is LNHDA and CDR2 is SQIVND in the germline V gene (reference sequence). Trimming left V 5 bases short and J 5 bases short, with 12 bases between. The CDR3: CASSVTGDYGYTF. CDR3 coding DNA: TGTGCCAGTAGTGTGACAGGCGATTATGGCTACACCTTC. Drawing the rest from reference TRBV19 and TRBJ1-2, the complete variable domain is DGGITQSPKYLFRKEGQNVTLSCEQNLNHDAMYWYRQDPGQGLRLIYYSQIVNDFQKGDIAEGYSVSREKKESFPLTVTSAQKNPTAFYLCASSVTGDYGYTFGSGTRLTVV.

A single count supports this clone. This rearrangement joins TRBV30 to TRBJ2-2, with TRBD1 identical over 7 bases. V shed 5 bases, J shed 0 bases, and the junction held 3 bases outside the gene matches. Germline V lookup: CDR1 GTSNPN, CDR2 SVGIG (reference sequence). The CDR3 loop spans 14 amino acids. The CDR3 sequence: CAWRQGPNTGELFF. The CDR3, as DNA: TGTGCCTGGCGACAGGGACCGAACACCGGGGAGCTGTTTTTT.

V usage is TRBV9 and J usage is TRBJ2-5; TRBD2 agrees at 8 bases. V was clipped by 1 base and J by 5 bases; unmatched bases: 4. Germline V gives CDR1 SGDLS, CDR2 YYNGEE. The CDR3 length is 14 residues. CDR3 region: CASSVSGGPETQYF. DNA of the CDR3: TGTGCCAGCAGCGTAAGCGGGGGCCCGGAGACCCAGTACTTC.

The chain carries TRBV29-1 and TRBJ2-7; 7 bases map to TRBD2. This CDR3 is built from 14 residues. With 4 bases clipped from V and 5 bases from J, the junction kept 11 bases outside the gene matches. Germline assignment: CDR1 SQVTM and CDR2 ANQGSEA. CDR3 residues: CSVALGGVTDEQYF. The CDR3 DNA is TGCAGCGTTGCCCTGGGGGGGGTCACCGACGAGCAGTACTTC.

The J gene is TRBJ2-7, the V gene TRBV25-1, with D possibly matching TRBD1 (5 bases). This CDR3 has 12 amino acids. Germline loops: CDR1 MGHDK, CDR2 SYGVNS. The V and J ends lost 4 bases and 4 bases respectively, with 8 bases between them. CDR3 in DNA: TGTGCCAGCAGTGTGGCAGGGTACGAGCAGTACTTC. Translation: CASSVAGYEQYF.

The genes are TRBV30 and TRBJ2-3, with no clear D. The germline V gene has CDR1 GTSNPN and CDR2 SVGIG (reference sequence). Trimming shortened V by 2 bases and J by 4 bases, and 4 bases separated the two germline ends. This CDR3 region has 11 residues. CDR3 coding DNA: TGTGCCTGGAGTACAGCAGATACGCAGTATTTT. Translated: CAWSTADTQYF.

The V call is TRBV29-1, the J call TRBJ1-1; maybe TRBD1 (6 bases). V dropped 4 bases and J dropped 5 bases, with 14 bases sitting between them. The CDR3 covers 13 residues. The germline V gene has CDR1 SQVTM and CDR2 ANQGSEA. CDR3 protein: CSVGMGGATEAFF. CDR3 DNA: TGCAGCGTTGGGATGGGGGGGGCGACTGAAGCTTTCTTT.

This clone was observed a few times. The V call is TRBV6-5, the J call TRBJ1-2, with a weak D call TRBD1 (6 bases). Trimming took 0 bases from V and 8 from J, leaving 13 bases between them. The length of the CDR3 is 14 residues. Germline V gene lookup returns CDR1 MNHEY and CDR2 SVGAGI. The CDR3 protein is CASSYSFGGLGYTF. DNA of the CDR3: TGTGCCAGCAGTTACTCTTTCGGGGGCTTGGGCTACACCTTC.

Regarding this clone: Other nucleotide sequences in the sample specify the same CDR3. The rearrangement uses TRBV30 and TRBJ1-2; 8 bases map to TRBD1. The CDR3 covers 15 residues. With V trimmed by 0 bases and J by 6 bases, 9 bases remained unmatched. The V gene's germline CDR1 is GTSNPN and CDR2 SVGIG (reference sequence). CDR3 nucleotide sequence: TGTGCCTGGAGTGTATTCGGGACAGGAGGTGATGGCTACACCTTC. As protein: CAWSVFGTGGDGYTF.

The table lists this clone with a few counts. The chain uses TRBV30 and TRBJ1-2, with D tentatively TRBD1 (6 bases). This CDR3 is built from 14 residues. The V end was cut by 8 bases, the J end by 0 bases, with 16 bases between. Germline lookup yields CDR1 GTSNPN and CDR2 SVGIG (reference sequence). CDR3 protein: CAHQGFVANYGYTF. CDR3 DNA: TGTGCCCATCAGGGGTTCGTAGCTAACTATGGCTACACCTTC.

The chain carries TRBV15 and TRBJ1-2, with a weak D call TRBD1 (5 bases). Per the germline V gene, CDR1 is LNHNV and CDR2 is YYDKDF (reference sequence). V was trimmed by 0 bases and J by 0 bases, leaving 11 bases between them. This CDR3 has 16 amino acids. CDR3 loop: CATSRDYGATNYGYTF. The CDR3 DNA follows: TGTGCCACCAGCAGAGATTACGGGGCCACTAACTATGGCTACACCTTC.

This clone has a handful of counts. The rearrangement uses TRBV10-3 and TRBJ1-3, with 7 bases aligning to TRBD1. This CDR3 region has 14 residues. Germline CDR1 and CDR2: ENHRY and SYGVKD. Losses at the gene ends were 6 bases for V and 7 bases for J; bases not matched to a gene: 9. Here the CDR3 DNA reads TGTGCCATCAGCGGAGACAGGGATTTGAACACCATATATTTT. Translation: CAISGDRDLNTIYF.

This sequence joins TRBV5-1 and TRBJ2-6, with TRBD1 identical over 7 bases. CDR3 length: 16 amino acids. The germline V gene encodes CDR1 SGHRS and CDR2 YFSETQ. J gave up 0 bases and V 6 bases, and 6 bases lay outside the gene matches. For the CDR3, the DNA is TGCGCCAGCAAGGGGACAGCTAGCTCTGGGGCCAACGTCCTGACTTTC. Encoded protein: CASKGTASSGANVLTF.

Remarks on this clone: The same CDR3 arises from other DNA sequences in this sample as well. The chain employs TRBV29-1 and TRBJ2-6, with D possibly being TRBD1 (5 bases). Germline-derived CDR1 and CDR2 are SQVTM and ANQGSEA. The CDR3 is 13 residues long. Trimming took 6 bases from V and 0 from J, leaving 6 bases between them. This chain's CDR3 is CSVDSSGANVLTF. For the CDR3, the DNA is TGCAGCGTAGACAGCTCTGGGGCCAACGTCCTGACTTTC.